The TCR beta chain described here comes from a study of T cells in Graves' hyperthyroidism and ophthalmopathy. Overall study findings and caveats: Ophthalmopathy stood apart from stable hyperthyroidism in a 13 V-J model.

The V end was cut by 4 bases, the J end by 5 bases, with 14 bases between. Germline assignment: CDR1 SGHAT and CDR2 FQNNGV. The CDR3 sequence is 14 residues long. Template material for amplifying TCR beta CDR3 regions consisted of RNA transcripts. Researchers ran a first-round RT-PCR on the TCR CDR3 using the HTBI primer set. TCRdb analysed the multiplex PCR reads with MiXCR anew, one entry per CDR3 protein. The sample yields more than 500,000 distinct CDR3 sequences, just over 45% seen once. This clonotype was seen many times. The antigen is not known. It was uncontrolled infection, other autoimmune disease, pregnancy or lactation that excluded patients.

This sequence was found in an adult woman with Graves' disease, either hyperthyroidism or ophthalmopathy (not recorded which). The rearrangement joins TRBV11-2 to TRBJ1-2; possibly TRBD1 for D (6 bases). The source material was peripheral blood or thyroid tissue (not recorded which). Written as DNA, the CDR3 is TGTGCCAGCAGCTCGTTGGACAGAGTTTATGGCTACACCTTC. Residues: CASSSLDRVYGYTF.